This T cell receptor beta chain was captured in a study of T cell changes during pregnancy in multiple sclerosis. This CDR3 contains 17 residues. The germline V gene has CDR1 SGHRS and CDR2 YFSETQ. The V gene end was trimmed by 4 bases and the J gene end by 6 bases; junction bases not matched to a gene: 13. The data were produced by immunoSEQ multiplex PCR, yet TCRdb's version contains in-frame clones alone and is incomplete. The sample lists 50,000 to 70,000 clones, 75% to 95% occurring once. The chain links TRBV5-1 to TRBJ2-1; 10 bases match TRBD2. The input for sequencing was peripheral blood, taken in the third trimester of pregnancy. This clonotype was sampled from a female donor in good health, enrolled as a control in a pregnancy study. CDR3 amino acids: CASSPGGSGRWGNEQFF. The DNA for the CDR3 is TGCGCCAGCAGCCCCGGCGGTAGCGGGAGGTGGGGCAATGAGCAGTTCTTC.